One sample yielded the 21 T cell receptor beta chains listed below, sequenced in a study of T cells in Graves' hyperthyroidism and ophthalmopathy. Amplified TCR beta CDR3 regions came from RNA transcripts. Primed by the HTBI set, a first-round RT-PCR was run on the TCR CDR3. MiXCR, applied by TCRdb to the multiplex PCR reads, yields one record per CDR3 protein. This sample carries hundreds of thousands of distinct CDR3 sequences, roughly 14% of them seen once, and the ten largest clones take 4% to 5.5%. Sequencing input: blood. Every receptor here comes from a woman aged 40 to 50 with Graves' ophthalmopathy.

This clonotype was detected a few times. V gene TRBV20-1 combines with J gene TRBJ1-1, with a tentative D call TRBD1 (6 bases). Germline CDR1 is DFQATT and CDR2 is SNEGSKA (reference sequence). This CDR3 has 14 amino acids. Trimming removed 5 bases at V and 10 bases at J, with 23 bases between. As DNA, the CDR3 is TGCAGTGCTCTCGTGGGTGGGGGCGTTTCACGAGCTTTCTTT. This gives the protein CSALVGGGVSRAFF.

This rearrangement joins TRBV11-1 to TRBJ2-2; TRBD1 or TRBD2 may be the D gene (5 bases each). Per the germline V gene, CDR1 is SGHAT and CDR2 is FQDESV (reference sequence). This CDR3 has 16 residues. V was clipped by 5 bases and J by 1 base, with 14 bases between them. CDR3 residues: CASSLGDSLNTGELFF. The CDR3 DNA follows: TGTGCCAGCAGCCTGGGAGACAGCTTGAACACCGGGGAGCTGTTTTTT.

This clonotype was seen many times. The V call is TRBV12-3 or TRBV12-4, the J call TRBJ1-1, with D possibly being TRBD1 (5 bases). V lost 2 bases, J lost 8 bases, and 12 bases lay in between. CDR3 length equals 13 residues. CDR3 region: CASSLRGDGEAFF. CDR3 nucleotide sequence: TGTGCCAGCAGTTTACGAGGGGATGGGGAAGCTTTCTTT.

There are many counts of this clonotype. The V and J genes are TRBV30 and TRBJ1-2; D uncertain. The CDR3 covers 13 residues. Germline V CDR1 and CDR2: GTSNPN, SVGIG (reference sequence). V was shortened by 3 bases and J by 6 bases, with 14 bases between the two germline ends. The CDR3 DNA reads TGTGCCTGGAGCTTCGGGCAAGTGGATGGCTACACCTTC. Translated, it gives CAWSFGQVDGYTF.

This clonotype was observed at least ten times. The rearrangement joins TRBV15 to TRBJ1-5, with 12 bases fitting TRBD1. Germline V lookup: CDR1 LNHNV, CDR2 YYDKDF (reference sequence). V shed 6 bases, J shed 0 bases, and the junction held 12 bases outside the gene matches. The CDR3 spans 19 residues. The CDR3 loop is CATSYGGTGGPDSNQPQHF. The CDR3 coding sequence is TGTGCCACCAGTTATGGAGGGACAGGGGGCCCGGATAGCAATCAGCCCCAGCATTTT.

This clonotype was counted at least ten times. The CDR3 here is CAWSAPPLHF. Written as DNA, the CDR3 is TGTGCCTGGAGTGCCCCACCCCTCCACTTT. V gene TRBV30 combines with J gene TRBJ1-6; D gene ambiguous. This CDR3 is built from 10 residues. V lost 1 base and J 11 bases, leaving 3 bases between the germline ends. CDR1 is GTSNPN, CDR2 SVGIG, per germline (reference sequence).

This clonotype was recorded at least ten times. The chain recombines TRBV2 with TRBJ2-7, with D possibly matching TRBD2 (6 bases). Looked up from germline, CDR1 is SNHLY and CDR2 is FYNNEI. V gave up 3 bases and J gave up 5 bases, with 11 bases separating them. The length of the CDR3 is 13 residues. The CDR3 DNA reads as TGTGCCAGCAGTGACGGGGGTGTCCACGAGCAGTACTTC. This translates into CASSDGGVHEQYF.

The sample holds many counts of this clonotype. This chain links TRBV28 with TRBJ2-7; 13 bases agree with TRBD2. Looked up from germline, CDR1 is MDHEN and CDR2 is SYDVKM. The CDR3 loop spans 17 amino acids. J lost 5 bases, V lost 6 bases, and 13 bases had no gene match. This chain's CDR3 is CASSPGTSGELAHEQYF. For the CDR3, the DNA is TGTGCCAGCAGCCCCGGGACTAGCGGGGAACTGGCCCACGAGCAGTACTTC.

This clonotype appeared many times. The rearrangement uses TRBV20-1 and TRBJ1-2; TRBD1 aligns across 10 bases. With V trimmed by 6 bases and J by 2 bases, 6 bases remained unmatched. The CDR3 runs to 14 residues. Germline lookup yields CDR1 DFQATT and CDR2 SNEGSKA (reference sequence). The DNA for the CDR3 is TGCAGTGCAATCCGGGGACAGGGGAACTATGGCTACACCTTC. It is translated as CSAIRGQGNYGYTF.

This clonotype was observed many times. The chain is built from TRBV28 and TRBJ2-2; no definite D call. The V gene's germline CDR1 is MDHEN and CDR2 SYDVKM. This CDR3 region has 16 residues. Trimming cost V 5 bases and J 0 bases, with 13 bases left between them. This CDR3 reads CASSPRTHANTGELFF. The CDR3, as DNA: TGTGCCAGCAGTCCCCGGACCCACGCGAACACCGGGGAGCTGTTTTTT.

In this sample, this clonotype turned up a few times. V usage is TRBV20-1 and J usage is TRBJ2-7; 10 bases align to TRBD2. The CDR3 covers 16 residues. With V trimmed by 6 bases and J by 6 bases, 17 bases remained unmatched. Germline lookup yields CDR1 DFQATT and CDR2 SNEGSKA (reference sequence). DNA of the CDR3: TGCAGTGCCCGTTCCCCCCTGCTAGCGGGGGCCTCCGAGCAGTACTTC. Its protein product is CSARSPLLAGASEQYF.

The table lists this clonotype with many counts. J is TRBJ2-5 and V is TRBV4-2; 11 bases agree with TRBD2. Germline V CDR1 and CDR2: LGHNA, YNFKEQ. V dropped 5 bases and J dropped 7; count of bases not matched to a gene: 9. The CDR3 sequence is 15 residues long. The CDR3 coding sequence is TGTGCCAGCAGCTCCGGGACTAGCGGTTCGTGGACCCAGTACTTC. It is translated as CASSSGTSGSWTQYF.

This clonotype was observed at least ten times. V is TRBV12-3 or TRBV12-4 and J is TRBJ1-1; no clear D gene. Trimming shortened V by 6 bases and J by 5 bases, and 10 bases separated the two germline ends. The CDR3 runs to 12 residues. CDR3 in DNA: TGTGCCAGCAGCCGCCCGGGGACTGAAGCTTTCTTT. Translating it yields CASSRPGTEAFF.

This clonotype appeared many times. The V and J genes are TRBV20-1 and TRBJ2-5, with D perhaps matching TRBD1 (6 bases). Germline V gene sequence: CDR1 DFQATT, CDR2 SNEGSKA (reference sequence). V was clipped by 7 bases and J by 1 base, with 13 bases between them. The CDR3 totals 13 residues. CDR3: CSVQQGRQETQYF. Here the CDR3 DNA reads TGCAGTGTTCAACAGGGACGCCAAGAGACCCAGTACTTC.

Ten or more counts support this clonotype. This chain joins TRBV4-1 and TRBJ1-5; D may be TRBD1 (5 bases). CDR1 and CDR2 (germline): MGHRA, YSYEKL. This CDR3 has 17 residues. V was pared by 3 bases and J by 4 bases, with 19 bases between. The CDR3 coding sequence is TGCGCCAGCAGCCAGATCAGGGCAGGAATAATAAATCAGCCCCAGCATTTT. This gives the protein CASSQIRAGIINQPQHF.

This clonotype was counted ten times or more. The genes are TRBV12-3 or TRBV12-4 and TRBJ1-6; D gene uncertain. V lost 3 bases to trimming and J lost 10 bases, with 16 bases between them. The CDR3 is made up of 15 amino acids. CDR3 nucleotides: TGTGCCAGCAGTTTTACGCCTGGCGGAGGGTCACCCCTCCACTTT. Translation: CASSFTPGGGSPLHF.

This sequence joins TRBV19 and TRBJ2-5; 8 positions agree with TRBD1. The CDR3 spans 15 residues. Germline CDR1 LNHDA, CDR2 SQIVND (reference sequence). J gave up 4 bases and V 4 bases, and 8 bases lay outside the gene matches. As DNA, the CDR3 is TGTGCCAGTAGTACGCGGACAGGGATAGGAGAGACCCAGTACTTC. Protein: CASSTRTGIGETQYF.

This clonotype was counted at least ten times. The chain couples TRBV11-2 to TRBJ2-7, with a possible D match to TRBD1 (6 bases). The germline V and J ends were trimmed by 3 bases and 7 bases, with 10 bases remaining between them. There are 12 residues in the CDR3. Per germline, CDR1 SGHAT and CDR2 FQNNGV. This chain's CDR3 is CASSFGTLEQYF. The CDR3 DNA sequence: TGTGCCAGCAGCTTCGGGACATTAGAGCAGTACTTC.

This clonotype appeared many times. The chain combines TRBV12-3 or TRBV12-4 with TRBJ1-2; D gene unclear. This CDR3 comprises 15 residues. Trimming took 1 base from V and 3 from J, leaving 12 bases between them. CDR3 region: CASSLEAGRDYGYTF. The DNA for the CDR3 is TGTGCCAGCAGTTTAGAAGCGGGGAGGGACTATGGCTACACCTTC.

This clonotype was seen many times. The gene calls are TRBV7-2 and TRBJ1-3, with TRBD1 identical over 7 bases. The CDR3 length is 14 residues. The J segment lost 2 bases and the V segment lost 6 bases, leaving 4 bases of the junction unmatched. Germline values: CDR1 SGHTA, CDR2 FQGNSA. The CDR3 sequence is CASRQTGTGNTIYF. The CDR3 DNA is TGTGCCAGCAGGCAGACAGGGACTGGAAACACCATATATTTT.

This clonotype was seen a few times. J is TRBJ2-5 and V is TRBV19, with TRBD2 identical over 7 bases. Germline-derived CDR1 and CDR2 are LNHDA and SQIVND (reference sequence). The CDR3 is 15 amino acids. Trimming at V came to 5 bases and at J to 4 bases, leaving 10 bases not matched to a gene. CDR3 sequence: CASSRLWGGVETQYF. The CDR3, as DNA: TGTGCCAGTAGTCGTTTGTGGGGGGGGGTAGAGACCCAGTACTTC.